The table lists the clone carrying this T cell receptor beta chain with many counts. The CDR3 runs 12 residues. V lost 8 bases and J lost 5, with 15 bases in between. Germline V gene data show CDR1 as SQVTM and CDR2 as ANQGSEA. PCR was performed a second time for about 6 to 12 cycles using a sample-barcoded 5' primer and a J-beta primer mix. TCRdb re-called the 5' RACE reads with MiXCR, one entry per CDR3 protein. The repertoire holds 910,000 or so distinct CDR3 sequences, with roughly 51% as singletons. This record comes from a study of blood T cells in healthy people across ages. This rearrangement joins TRBV29-1 to TRBJ2-5; no definite D call. Material: blood. The sequence derives from a woman aged 55-69 years in good health. The CDR3 region has the DNA TGCAGCTACTCTGGGGTAGGGGAGACCCAGTACTTC. Translated: CSYSGVGETQYF. Variable domain in full (rest from reference TRBV29-1 and TRBJ2-5): SAVISQKPSRDICQRGTSLTIQCQVDSQVTMMFWYRQQPGQSLTLIATANQGSEATYESGFVIDKFPISRPNLTFSTLTVSNMSPEDSSIYLCSYSGVGETQYFGPGTRLLVL.